This is a list of T cell receptor beta chains from one sample in a study of cytomegalovirus exposure and HLA in healthy donors. This table comes from immunoSEQ multiplex PCR, and its TCRdb copy is limited to in-frame clones, with some not included. Of nearly 110,000 clones in the sample, 60% to 80% were seen once. Sequencing was performed on PBMCs. These receptor sequences come from a man between 40 and 49 years old in good health and CMV-seronegative. The CDR3 runs from the conserved cysteine through the conserved F or W. Each record gives: J gene, V gene, clone size, D gene, CDR3 DNA, CDR3 protein. A D gene is named only where the DNA matches it firmly. Not all rows give a size; the values are once, few, many and, for expanded clones, a class.

TRBJ2-1 | TRBV29-1 | NA | NA | TGCAGCGTTGTAGTAGCGGCCGGCTACAATGAGCAGTTCTTC | CSVVVAAGYNEQFF
TRBJ1-5 | TRBV5-6 | NA | NA | TGTGCCAGCAGCCAACAAAGCAATCAGCCCCAGCATTTT | CASSQQSNQPQHF
TRBJ1-1 | TRBV5-3 | NA | NA | TGTGCCAGAAGCTTGGGACAGTTAGCTAAAAACACTGAAGCTTTCTTT | CARSLGQLAKNTEAFF
TRBJ2-5 | TRBV5-1 | few | TRBD2 | TGCGCCAGCAAATCGACTAGCGGGGAAGAGACCCAGTACTTC | CASKSTSGEETQYF
TRBJ1-1 | TRBV11-3 | few | NA | TGTGCCAGCAGCTTTAACAGGAACACTGAAGCTTTCTTT | CASSFNRNTEAFF
TRBJ2-5 | TRBV7-9 | NA | NA | TGTGCCAGCACCTCAATATTTCGGGGTAGTCGAGAGACCCAGTACTTC | CASTSIFRGSRETQYF
TRBJ1-2 | TRBV9 | NA | NA | TGTGCCAGCAGCGTACAAAGAGACCTAGACCCTGAAGGCTACACCTTC | CASSVQRDLDPEGYTF
TRBJ1-5 | TRBV5-4 | once | NA | TGTGCCAGCAGGTTTCAGGGGAAACAGCCCCAGCATTTT | CASRFQGKQPQHF
TRBJ2-3 | TRBV2 | NA | TRBD2 | TGTGCCAGCAGGCACCCGGGACTAGCGGGGACGGGGTCATTAGATACGCAGTATTTT | CASRHPGLAGTGSLDTQYF
TRBJ2-5 | TRBV7-8 | NA | NA | TGTGCCAGCAGCTTGGGCCCGGAAGGGGCCCAGTACTTC | CASSLGPEGAQYF
TRBJ2-3 | TRBV6-4 | NA | TRBD2 | TGTGCCAGCAGCAAGGGACTAGCGGGGGGCCAAGATACGCAGTATTTT | CASSKGLAGGQDTQYF
TRBJ2-7 | TRBV9 | once | TRBD1 | TGTGCCAGCAGCGGACAGGGGAGAAGCTCCTACGAGCAGTACTTC | CASSGQGRSSYEQYF
TRBJ2-7 | TRBV4-1 | NA | NA | TGCGCCAGCAGCCAACCGGCGGGCTACGAGCAGTACTTC | CASSQPAGYEQYF
TRBJ2-7 | TRBV5-1 | NA | NA | TGCGCCAGCAGCTTGGCCCCAGGATTGTACGAGCAGTACTTC | CASSLAPGLYEQYF
TRBJ1-3 | TRBV5-1 | once | TRBD1 | TGCGCCAGCAGCAAGCAGGGGGAGTCTGGAAACACCATATATTTT | CASSKQGESGNTIYF
TRBJ2-3 | TRBV4-2 | NA | NA | TGTGCCAGCAGCCAAGAGGGGAGCGCTAGCACAGATACGCAGTATTTT | CASSQEGSASTDTQYF
TRBJ1-1 | TRBV19 | NA | NA | TGTGCCAGCCATCAGACAGGAAAAAACACTGAAGCTTTCTTT | CASHQTGKNTEAFF
TRBJ2-1 | TRBV4-2 | once | TRBD1 | TGTGCCAGCAGCCTCGGACAGGGGGCATTCAATGAGCAGTTCTTC | CASSLGQGAFNEQFF
TRBJ2-7 | TRBV5-1 | NA | NA | TGCGCCAGCAGCCCCCACTACGAGCAGTACTTC | CASSPHYEQYF
TRBJ1-6 | TRBV6-5 | NA | TRBD1 | TGTGCCAGCAGTTATGACGGGACAGGGGGTTCACCCCTCCACTTT | CASSYDGTGGSPLHF
TRBJ1-3 | TRBV6-5 | NA | NA | TGTGCCAGCAGTTACTCGAGGTTCAGCTCTGGAAACACCATATATTTT | CASSYSRFSSGNTIYF
TRBJ1-1 | TRBV9 | NA | TRBD1 | TGTGCCAGCAGCCCAAGACAGGGGATGTCGAACACTGAAGCTTTCTTT | CASSPRQGMSNTEAFF
TRBJ1-5 | TRBV19 | NA | NA | TGTGCCAGTATCCCCGCAGGGCATAGCAATCAGCCCCAGCATTTT | CASIPAGHSNQPQHF
TRBJ2-7 | TRBV27 | NA | NA | TGTGCCAGCAGTTCCTACCCATACGAGCAGTACTTC | CASSSYPYEQYF
TRBJ1-5 | TRBV7-8 | NA | NA | TGTGCCAGCAGCTCTTACCTAGGGGCGACAGATTATAGCAATCAGCCCCAGCATTTT | CASSSYLGATDYSNQPQHF
TRBJ2-5 | TRBV2 | NA | NA | TGTGCCAGCAGAGACAGGCAGGGCGCAGAGACCCAGTACTTC | CASRDRQGAETQYF
TRBJ2-7 | TRBV9 | NA | TRBD1 | TGTGCCAGCAGCCCCCGGGACAGGGTCAGCTCCTACGAGCAGTACTTC | CASSPRDRVSSYEQYF
TRBJ1-1 | TRBV18 | NA | TRBD1 | TGTGCCAGCTCGGGTGGACAGGAGAACACTGAAGCTTTCTTT | CASSGGQENTEAFF
TRBJ1-2 | TRBV18 | NA | TRBD1 | TGTGCCAGCTCACAACCGGGACAGGGGTCGGACTATGGCTACACCTTC | CASSQPGQGSDYGYTF
TRBJ2-3 | TRBV7-9 | NA | TRBD2 | TGTGCCAGCAGCTTAGTCACTAGCGGGGGTTTGGATACGCAGTATTTT | CASSLVTSGGLDTQYF
TRBJ2-1 | TRBV11-3 | few | NA | TGTGCCAGCAGCTTAGGTAGCAATGAGCAGTTCTTC | CASSLGSNEQFF
TRBJ2-3 | TRBV4-1 | NA | NA | TGCGCCAGCAGCCGGGGGGAGCTAAGCACAGATACGCAGTATTTT | CASSRGELSTDTQYF
TRBJ2-1 | TRBV7-9 | NA | TRBD2 | TGTTCCTCAGAAGCGGGGAGCTCCTACAATGAGCAGTTCTTC | CSSEAGSSYNEQFF
TRBJ2-1 | TRBV6-5 | once | NA | TGTGCCAGCAGTTACACGGCGGGGAGGAATGAGCAGTTCTTC | CASSYTAGRNEQFF
TRBJ2-3 | TRBV10-2 | NA | NA | TGCGCCAGCAGGACGGGGAGGAGCACAGATACGCAGTATTTT | CASRTGRSTDTQYF
TRBJ1-2 | TRBV2 | NA | TRBD1 | TGTGCCAGCAGTACGGGACAGAGGGATGGCTACACCTTC | CASSTGQRDGYTF
TRBJ1-6 | TRBV27 | NA | NA | TGTGCCAGCAGTTTACTTGGACAGAATTCACCCCTCCACTTT | CASSLLGQNSPLHF
TRBJ2-3 | TRBV5-6 | few | NA | TGTGCCAGCAGCCGGGACTTCCGATACCCAGATACGCAGTATTTT | CASSRDFRYPDTQYF
TRBJ1-6 | TRBV19 | NA | TRBD1 | TGTGCCAGTAGTAATACAGGGGGCGCGGAATCACCCCTCCACTTT | CASSNTGGAESPLHF
TRBJ1-2 | TRBV9 | NA | TRBD1 | TGTGCCAGCAGCACTCAAATCAGGGGGGATGGGTATGGCTACACCTTC | CASSTQIRGDGYGYTF
TRBJ2-1 | TRBV5-1 | NA | NA | TGCGCCAGCAGCTTCGCAGGGAATGAGCAGTTCTTC | CASSFAGNEQFF
TRBJ2-3 | TRBV19 | NA | NA | TGTGCCAGTAGAAGTATGGGGGGTTCAGATACGCAGTATTTT | CASRSMGGSDTQYF
TRBJ1-2 | TRBV6-1 | NA | NA | TGTGCCAGCAGACGACAGGTTAACTATGGCTACACCTTC | CASRRQVNYGYTF
TRBJ2-1 | TRBV6-4 | NA | TRBD2 | TGTGCCAGCAGTGACTCCGGGGGGGCTGGGTACAATGAGCAGTTCTTC | CASSDSGGAGYNEQFF
TRBJ2-5 | TRBV7-7 | NA | NA | TGTGCCAGCAGCCCAGCCGGGGGAGGAGAGACCCAGTACTTC | CASSPAGGGETQYF
TRBJ2-3 | TRBV2 | NA | TRBD2 | TGTGCCAGCAGTGTTAATAGCGGGGGCGGTGATACGCAGTATTTT | CASSVNSGGGDTQYF
TRBJ1-4 | TRBV7-9 | few | NA | TGTGCCAGCAGCTTAGGGCAAACTAATGAAAAACTGTTTTTT | CASSLGQTNEKLFF
TRBJ2-5 | TRBV29-1 | NA | TRBD2 | TGCAGCGTTCGGACTAGCGGGGGAGAGGGGACCCAGTACTTC | CSVRTSGGEGTQYF
TRBJ1-4 | TRBV2 | NA | TRBD1 | TGTGCCAGCAGTGAAGTCACAGGGGATAATGAAAAACTGTTTTTT | CASSEVTGDNEKLFF
TRBJ1-1 | TRBV5-5 | NA | NA | TGTGCCAGCAGCTTGGGGCCGAACACTGAAGCTTTCTTT | CASSLGPNTEAFF
TRBJ2-5 | TRBV11-1 | once | TRBD1 | TGTGCCAGCAGAGGACAGGGACGAGAGACCCAGTACTTC | CASRGQGRETQYF
TRBJ1-2 | TRBV19 | NA | TRBD1 | TGTGCCAGTAGTATAAGGGGACAGGACGTCTATGGCTACACCTTC | CASSIRGQDVYGYTF
TRBJ2-1 | TRBV7-9 | NA | TRBD2 | TGTGCCAGCAGCATGGGACTAGCCCATGAGCAGTTCTTC | CASSMGLAHEQFF